This is a list of T cell receptor beta chains from one sample in a study of neoadjuvant anti-PD-1 for oral cavity cancer. Profiled with immunoSEQ multiplex PCR; TCRdb holds only in-frame clones, not every one. The sample has over 9,500 clones; about 60% are singletons. Sequenced material: tumor tissue, taken before nivolumab (anti-PD-1) treatment. The receptor set was obtained from a person between 40 and 85 years old with oral cavity squamous cell carcinoma. CDR3s include the opening cysteine and the closing phenylalanine or tryptophan. A D gene is named only where the DNA matches it firmly. Where a row states a size, it is once, few, many or the class of an expanded clone; other rows omit it.

.	.	TRBV28	TRBJ1-1	14	TGTGCCAGCAGTCAGGCAGAGATGAACACTGAAGCTTTCTTT	CASSQAEMNTEAFF
.	.	TRBV28	TRBJ2-3	16	TGTGCCAGCAGTTTAGGGGTTAAGGGTAGCACAGATACGCAGTATTTT	CASSLGVKGSTDTQYF
TRBD1	.	TRBV28	TRBJ1-1	16	TGTGCCAGCAGTTCTGCAGGGGGCGCGGGGAGCACTGAAGCTTTCTTT	CASSSAGGAGSTEAFF
TRBD2	.	TRBV15	TRBJ2-2	16	TGTGCCACCAGCACGTCGCGTAGCGGGAGGGGTGGGGAGCTGTTTTTT	CATSTSRSGRGGELFF
TRBD1	.	TRBV14	TRBJ2-5	15	TGTGCCAGCAGCCAAGGGACAGGGCGCCAAGAGACCCAGTACTTC	CASSQGTGRQETQYF
.	hyperexpanded	TRBV6-5	TRBJ1-3	13	TGTGCCAGCCGGTCCAGGGAGAGCAACACCATATATTTT	CASRSRESNTIYF
TRBD2	.	TRBV6-6	TRBJ2-7	14	TGTGCCAGCACATCGCCGGGACTAGCCTACGAGCAGTACTTC	CASTSPGLAYEQYF
.	.	TRBV7-6	TRBJ2-7	11	TGTGCCAGCAGCGACCTTAACGAGCAGTACTTC	CASSDLNEQYF
TRBD1	.	TRBV11-2	TRBJ1-2	13	TGTGCCAGCAGCCGAGGGACAGGGGATGGCTACACCTTC	CASSRGTGDGYTF
TRBD2	.	TRBV5-6	TRBJ2-7	14	TGTGCCAGCAGCCAGGGGACTAGACTACACGAGCAGTACTTC	CASSQGTRLHEQYF
.	few	TRBV30	TRBJ2-7	13	TGTGCCTGGAGCAGAGGGTTGGACTACGAGCAGTACTTC	CAWSRGLDYEQYF
.	.	TRBV27	TRBJ2-5	13	TGTGCCAGCAGTATCACGCCCCAAGAGACCCAGTACTTC	CASSITPQETQYF
TRBD2	.	TRBV4-2	TRBJ2-5	17	TGTGCCAGCAGCCAAGGGGAGGCGGGGGGGGACCAAGAGACCCAGTACTTC	CASSQGEAGGDQETQYF
.	once	TRBV9	TRBJ1-4	15	TGTGCCAGCAGCGTAGGTGGGGGGCTAAGTGAAAAACTGTTTTTT	CASSVGGGLSEKLFF
.	.	TRBV5-4	TRBJ2-6	17	TGTGCCAGCAGCTTGGGTCTCCCCGGAACTGGGGCCAACGTCCTGACTTTC	CASSLGLPGTGANVLTF
TRBD2	few	TRBV5-1	TRBJ2-3	16	TGCGCCAGCAGCTTGGCCGGAGCGGGAGGGGGAGATACGCAGTATTTT	CASSLAGAGGGDTQYF
.	.	TRBV27	TRBJ1-4	14	TGTGCCAGCAGTTTAACAGGGCCTAATGAAAAACTGTTTTTT	CASSLTGPNEKLFF
.	few	TRBV27	TRBJ2-6	13	TGTGCCAGCAGTTCGTCTGGGGCCAACGTCCTGACTTTC	CASSSSGANVLTF
.	.	TRBV30	TRBJ1-1	13	TGTGCCTGGAGTGAGAATGTGGACACTGAAGCTTTCTTT	CAWSENVDTEAFF
.	few	TRBV4-1	TRBJ2-5	16	TGCGCCAGCAGCCAAGCGCCAGCGGAAAGCCAAGAGACCCAGTACTTC	CASSQAPAESQETQYF
.	.	TRBV6-1	TRBJ2-7	13	TGTGCCAGCAGTGAGGGTATCTACTACGAGCAGTACTTC	CASSEGIYYEQYF
.	.	TRBV11-3	TRBJ2-1	12	TGTGCCAGCAGCTTAGGCCTAAATGAGCAGTTCTTC	CASSLGLNEQFF
.	.	TRBV2	TRBJ2-1	11	TGTGCCAGCAGTGCATGGGATGAGCAGTTCTTC	CASSAWDEQFF
.	.	TRBV5-1	TRBJ2-5	12	TGCGCCAGCAGCTTCTTGGGAGAGACCCAGTACTTC	CASSFLGETQYF
TRBD1	once	TRBV5-4	TRBJ1-1	15	TGTGCCAGCAGCCTAAAGACAGGGATGAACACTGAAGCTTTCTTT	CASSLKTGMNTEAFF
.	.	TRBV11-3	TRBJ2-1	13	TGTGCCAGCAGCTTAGTAGGGGGAAATGAGCAGTTCTTC	CASSLVGGNEQFF
TRBD1	.	TRBV15	TRBJ2-5	14	TGTGCCACCAGCAGTGACAGGGGAGGAGAGACCCAGTACTTC	CATSSDRGGETQYF
TRBD1	.	TRBV6-5	TRBJ1-5	15	TGTGCCAGCAGTTCCGACAGGGACCCCTATTGGCCCCAGCATTTT	CASSSDRDPYWPQHF
.	.	TRBV28	TRBJ2-1	13	TGTGCCAGCAGTTTGGCTGCCTACAATGAGCAGTTCTTC	CASSLAAYNEQFF